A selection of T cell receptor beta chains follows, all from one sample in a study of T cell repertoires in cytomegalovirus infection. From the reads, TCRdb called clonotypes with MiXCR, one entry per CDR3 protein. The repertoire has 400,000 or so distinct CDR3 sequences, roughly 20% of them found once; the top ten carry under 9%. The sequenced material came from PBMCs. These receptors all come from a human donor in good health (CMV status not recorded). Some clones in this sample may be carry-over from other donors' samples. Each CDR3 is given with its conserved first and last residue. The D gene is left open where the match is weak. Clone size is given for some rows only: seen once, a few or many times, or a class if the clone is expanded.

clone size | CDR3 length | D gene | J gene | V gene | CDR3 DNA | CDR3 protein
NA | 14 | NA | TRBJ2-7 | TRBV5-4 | TGTGCCAGCAGCCCGCCTGGGAGTATGCGGGAGCAGTACTTC | CASSPPGSMREQYF
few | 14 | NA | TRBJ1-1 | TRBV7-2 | TGTGCCAGCAGCTCGGATCAGGGGCGCACTGAAGCTTTCTTT | CASSSDQGRTEAFF
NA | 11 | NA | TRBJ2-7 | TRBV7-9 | TGTGCCAGCAGCCCATCTACTGAGCAGTACTTC | CASSPSTEQYF
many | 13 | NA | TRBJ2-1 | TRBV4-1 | TGCGCCAGCAGCCCGACCGGGGTTGGCGAGCAGTTCTTC | CASSPTGVGEQFF
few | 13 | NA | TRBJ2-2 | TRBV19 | TGTGCCACCTGGGACCTGAACACCGGGGAGCTGTTTTTT | CATWDLNTGELFF
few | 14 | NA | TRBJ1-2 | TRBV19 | TGTGCCAGTAGTCTGTATGGCAGATTCTATGGCTACACCTTC | CASSLYGRFYGYTF
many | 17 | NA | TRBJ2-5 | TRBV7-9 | TGTGCCAGCAGCTTCGGAACCGGGACCCCAACAGGGGAGACCCAGTACTTC | CASSFGTGTPTGETQYF
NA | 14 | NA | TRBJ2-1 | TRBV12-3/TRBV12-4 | TGTGCCAGCATCCCCTCAGCCTCCTACAATGAGCAGTTCTTC | CASIPSASYNEQFF
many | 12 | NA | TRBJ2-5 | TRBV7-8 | TGTGCCAGCAGCTCTACCGTAGAGACCCAGTACTTC | CASSSTVETQYF
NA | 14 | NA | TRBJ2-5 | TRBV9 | TGTGCCAGCAGCGTATCCTTAGGAGGAGAGACCCAGTACTTC | CASSVSLGGETQYF
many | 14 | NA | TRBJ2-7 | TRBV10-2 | TGCGCCAGCAGTGAGGGAGGGCCTATAAACGAGCAGTACTTC | CASSEGGPINEQYF
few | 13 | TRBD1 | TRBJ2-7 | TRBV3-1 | TGTGCCAGCGGGGACAGACAACTCTACGAGCAGTACTTC | CASGDRQLYEQYF
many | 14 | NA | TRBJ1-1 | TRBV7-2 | TGTGCCAGCAGCCCCGGGGGGGTGCGCACTGAAGCTTTCTTT | CASSPGGVRTEAFF
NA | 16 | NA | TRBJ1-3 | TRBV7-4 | TGTGCCAGCAGCTTCAGGTCAGCCGGCTCTGGAAACACCATATATTTT | CASSFRSAGSGNTIYF
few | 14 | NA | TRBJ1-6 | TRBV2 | TGTGCCAGCAGGGGAGGACGGCAGAATTCACCCCTCCACTTT | CASRGGRQNSPLHF
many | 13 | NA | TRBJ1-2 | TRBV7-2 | TGTGCCAGCAGCTTAGAGTACGACTATGGCTACACCTTC | CASSLEYDYGYTF
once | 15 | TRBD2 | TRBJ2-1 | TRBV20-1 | TGCAGTGCTGGGCCTAGCGGGAGTTTCGACAATGAGCAGTTCTTC | CSAGPSGSFDNEQFF
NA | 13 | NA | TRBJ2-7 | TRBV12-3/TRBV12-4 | TGTGCCAGCAGTCAAGGACGGTCCTACAAGCAGTACTTC | CASSQGRSYKQYF
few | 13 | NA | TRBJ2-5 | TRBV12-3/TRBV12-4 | TGTGCCAGCACGCCAGTCCGGGGAGAGACCCAGTACTTC | CASTPVRGETQYF
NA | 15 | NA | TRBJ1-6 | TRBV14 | TGTGCCAGCAGCCCACTGCCAGGGGCCCCCTCACCCCTCCACTTT | CASSPLPGAPSPLHF
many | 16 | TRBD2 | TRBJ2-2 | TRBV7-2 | TGTGCCAGCAGCTCAACGGGGGGGGCGGGAACCGGGGAGCTGTTTTTT | CASSSTGGAGTGELFF
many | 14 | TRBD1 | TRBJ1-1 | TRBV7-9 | TGTGCCAGCAGCGCACAGGGGTTGAACACTGAAGCTTTCTTT | CASSAQGLNTEAFF
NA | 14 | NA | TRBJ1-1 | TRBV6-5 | TGTGCCAGCAGTTACTCGTTCTACGGAACTGAAGCTTTCTTT | CASSYSFYGTEAFF
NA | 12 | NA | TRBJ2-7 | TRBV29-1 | TGCAGCGTTGTACTGGGGTCGGACGAGCAGTACTTC | CSVVLGSDEQYF
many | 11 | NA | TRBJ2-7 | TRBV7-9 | TGTGCCAGCTCCGGCTCCTACGAGCAGTACTTC | CASSGSYEQYF
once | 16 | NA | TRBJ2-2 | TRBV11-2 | TGTGCCAGCAGCTCCAGGCAGGGGCTATACACCGGGGAGCTGTTTTTT | CASSSRQGLYTGELFF
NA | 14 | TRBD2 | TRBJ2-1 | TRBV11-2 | TGTGCCAGCAACGGACTAGCGGCCTACAATGAGCAGTTCTTC | CASNGLAAYNEQFF
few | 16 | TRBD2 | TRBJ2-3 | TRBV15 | TGTGCCAGCCGCCGATCGACTAGCGGCCGCACAGATACGCAGTATTTT | CASRRSTSGRTDTQYF
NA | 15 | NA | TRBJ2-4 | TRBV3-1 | TGTGCCAGCAGCCAAGGACTAGTTAAGAAAAACATTCAGTACTTC | CASSQGLVKKNIQYF
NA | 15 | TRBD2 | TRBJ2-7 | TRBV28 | TGTGCCAGCAGTTTACTCAGCGGGGGATCCTACGAGCAGTACTTC | CASSLLSGGSYEQYF
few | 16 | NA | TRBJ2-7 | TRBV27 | TGTGCCAGCAGTTTAATAGCCGGGGGGCTCTCCTACGAGCAGTACTTC | CASSLIAGGLSYEQYF
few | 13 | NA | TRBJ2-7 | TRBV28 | TGTGCCAGCAGAGGGGGGACAGCCCACGAGCAGTACTTC | CASRGGTAHEQYF
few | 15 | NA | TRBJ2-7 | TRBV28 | TGTGCCAGCAGTTTAGGGATAAGGCTAGGCTACGAGCAGTACTTC | CASSLGIRLGYEQYF
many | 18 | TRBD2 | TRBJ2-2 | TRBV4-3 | TGCGCCAGCAGCCACGTACCTTTCGGGAGGGGGACCACCGGGGAGCTGTTTTTT | CASSHVPFGRGTTGELFF
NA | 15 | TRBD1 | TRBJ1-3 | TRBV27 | TGTGCCAGCAGTCCGAACCGGGACAGGGGAAACACCATATATTTT | CASSPNRDRGNTIYF